What follows is one T cell receptor beta chain and its context. The data are from a study of control samples from healthy donors and cancer patients. The table came from immunoSEQ multiplex PCR; TCRdb's copy has only in-frame clones and leaves some out. The sample has some 79,000 clones; about 90% are singletons. CDR1 is MNHEY, CDR2 SMNVEV, per germline (reference sequence). The trim removed 5 bases at V and 0 bases at J, leaving 7 bases unmatched. The CDR3 length is 16 residues. The chain couples TRBV27 to TRBJ2-1, with TRBD1 matching 7 bases. The receptor's source is a woman aged 50 to 60 in good health. Sequenced input: blood. CDR3 sequence reads: CASSPGTDRSYNEQFF. CDR3 DNA: TGTGCCAGCAGTCCGGGGACAGACCGCTCCTACAATGAGCAGTTCTTC.